This T cell receptor beta chain was identified during a study of response to subunit inactivated influenza vaccine (dated by TCRdb to the late 2010s). In the study overall: Deep quantitative profiling of the T cell receptor repertoire was used in the study to follow responses to a trivalent subunit inactivated influenza vaccine. Broader findings and caveats from the paper: The authors proposed that each seasonal influenza vaccination may bring in only a limited number of new T cells.

Counted from cysteine to phenylalanine, this CDR3 has 12 amino acids. The entry retains the CDR3 DNA only, 36 bases that are in frame from base 1. Reading the germline V gene (reference sequence) gives CDR1 GTSNPN and CDR2 SVGIG. V loses 0 bases, J loses 6 bases, and the germline ends lie 9 bases apart. Preparation of the library involved RT-PCR. The instrument given in TCRdb is Illumina HiSeq 2500. TCRdb cleaned the public reads at Q25 with fastp, built clones with MiXCR and kept in-frame beta chains. Here each entry gathers all rows of one CDR3 protein and keeps the most common genes and DNA. The sample includes more than 550,000 distinct CDR3 sequences, with roughly 12% observed a single time. The top ten hold approximately 10% of the sample. Details on this clonotype: This receptor's antigen is unknown. One base away there is no much larger clone; base qualities are not given.

This same sample was also taken into another study, of T cells expressing NK-cell markers. Looking at the second paper: 5'RACE template switching, by which a universal primer site and unique molecular identifiers were added, was used to make TCR beta cDNA libraries. Three sorted T-cell subsets (CD3+CD56+NKG2C+, CD3+CD56+NKG2C- and CD3+CD56-NKG2C+) from eight donors had their TCR beta-chain repertoires profiled. Among the eight sequenced donors, seven were HCMV-seropositive and one was HCMV-seronegative. In several experiments an anti-gammadeltaTCR antibody was added to restrict sorting to alphabetaTCR-expressing T cells. In roughly six donors, the dominant CD3+CD56+NKG2C+ clonotypes ranked among the top 10 CD8+ clonotypes, making up 1.0-7.0% of CD8+ T cells. Those dominant clonotypes were again the most abundant among CD3+CD56-NKG2C+ cells in a few donors, at roughly 25-60.1%. Whether the expanded NKG2C-expressing T cell clones were specific for HCMV antigens was left unclear. All eight donors whose samples were sequenced were randomly selected healthy volunteers, three of them men and five women. A commercial ELISA kit detecting HCMV-specific IgG in serum was used to determine HCMV serostatus. Ficoll density gradient centrifugation was used to isolate peripheral blood mononuclear cells from blood. Bulk peripheral blood T-cell repertoires were additionally sequenced from unsorted PBMC for six donors. Priming for cDNA synthesis came from the TCR beta constant segment, and two successive PCR amplification steps followed. Libraries were sequenced as 2 x 150 bp reads on Illumina HiSeq 2000/2500, MiSeq or NextSeq. MIGEC handled demultiplexing of the reads and grouping by UMI, while MiTCR was used to assemble and quantify clonotypes. Only TCR cDNA sequences supported by at least two reads were kept to exclude erroneous sequences. The tcR package was used for downstream repertoire analysis, and clonotypes were matched across fractions by CDR3 nucleotide sequence plus V segment. VDJmatch was used to annotate antigen specificity against VDJdb, with one amino acid substitution in CDR3 permitted.

The clonotype originates from a man aged 50-60 years who received an inactivated influenza vaccine. Donor details come from another sample of the same person, matched by shared clones. The chain joins TRBV30 to TRBJ2-7; a tentative D call is TRBD2 (5 bases match). The source material was PBMCs from blood, sampled on the day of vaccination. In nucleotide form, the sequence is TGTGCCTGGAGTGTAAGAGGGTCCGAGCAGTACTTC. It codes for CAWSVRGSEQYF.